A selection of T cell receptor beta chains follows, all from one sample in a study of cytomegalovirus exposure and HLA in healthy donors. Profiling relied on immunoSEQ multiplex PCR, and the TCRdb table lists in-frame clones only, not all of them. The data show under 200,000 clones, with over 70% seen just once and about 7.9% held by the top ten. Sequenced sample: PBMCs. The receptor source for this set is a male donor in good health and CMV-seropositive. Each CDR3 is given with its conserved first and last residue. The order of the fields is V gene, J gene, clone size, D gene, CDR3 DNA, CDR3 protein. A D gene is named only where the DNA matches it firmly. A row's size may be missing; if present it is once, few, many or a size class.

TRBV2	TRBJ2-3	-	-	TGTGCCAGCACGGCCGCAGGGGATACGCAGTATTTT	CASTAAGDTQYF
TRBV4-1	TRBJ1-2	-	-	TGCGCCAGCAGCCAAGAGGGCCAGCCCTATGGCTACACCTTC	CASSQEGQPYGYTF
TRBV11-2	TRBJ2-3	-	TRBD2	TGTGCCAGCACCTTTTTAGCGGGGGGGCCAGGTACGCAGTATTTT	CASTFLAGGPGTQYF
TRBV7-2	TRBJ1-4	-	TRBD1	TGTGCCAGCAGCTCGGGACAGGTTAATGAAAAACTGTTTTTT	CASSSGQVNEKLFF
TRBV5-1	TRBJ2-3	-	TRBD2	TGCGCCAGCAGCTTGCTCGGTAGCGGGGGGGCAGATACGCAGTATTTT	CASSLLGSGGADTQYF
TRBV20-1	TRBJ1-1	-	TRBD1	TGCAGTGCTAGAGGACAGGGGGAAGCTTTCTTT	CSARGQGEAFF
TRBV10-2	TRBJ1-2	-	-	TGCGCCAGCGAAGACGGGGACTTCCACACCTTC	CASEDGDFHTF
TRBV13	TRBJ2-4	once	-	TGTGCCAGCAGCTTAGTGGAGGCCAAAAACATTCAGTACTTC	CASSLVEAKNIQYF
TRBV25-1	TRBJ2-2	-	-	TGTGCCAGCAGTGATTCAGGGTATGAAGGGGAGCTGTTTTTT	CASSDSGYEGELFF
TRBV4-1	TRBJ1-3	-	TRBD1	TGCGCCAGCAGCCAGGTACAGGGGTCTGGAAACACCATATATTTT	CASSQVQGSGNTIYF
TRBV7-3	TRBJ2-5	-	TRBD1	TGTGCCAGCAGCTCACTTGACAGGGGGCAAGAGACCCAGTACTTC	CASSSLDRGQETQYF
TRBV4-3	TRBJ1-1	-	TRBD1	TGCGCCAGCAGCCTCCGGGACAGGTCCGCGGCTTTCTTT	CASSLRDRSAAFF
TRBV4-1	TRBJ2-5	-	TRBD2	TGCGCCAGCAGCCTAAGCGGGGGCTACGAGACCCAGTACTTC	CASSLSGGYETQYF
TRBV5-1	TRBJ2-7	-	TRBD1	TGCGCCAGCAGCCCTACACCCGGGACAGGGTCCTACGAGCAGTACTTC	CASSPTPGTGSYEQYF
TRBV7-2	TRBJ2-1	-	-	TGTGCCAGCAGCTTAGAGCTATTCTACAATGAGCAGTTCTTC	CASSLELFYNEQFF
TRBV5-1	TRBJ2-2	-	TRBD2	TGCGCCAGCAGCCTGACTAGCATGAACACCGGGGAGCTGTTTTTT	CASSLTSMNTGELFF
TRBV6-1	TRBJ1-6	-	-	TGTGCCAGCAGTGAACGAACAGGGCTTAATTCACCCCTCCACTTT	CASSERTGLNSPLHF
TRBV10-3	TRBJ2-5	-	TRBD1	TGTGCCACCGGGACAGGGGGTTGGGAAGAGACCCAGTACTTC	CATGTGGWEETQYF
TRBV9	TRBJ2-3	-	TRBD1	TGTGCCAGCAGCGTGGGGGACAGCAGCACAGATACGCAGTATTTT	CASSVGDSSTDTQYF
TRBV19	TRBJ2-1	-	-	TGTGCCAGCCAACCCACAGGCCGGAGCTCCTACAATGAGCAGTTCTTC	CASQPTGRSSYNEQFF
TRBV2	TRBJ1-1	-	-	TGTGCCAGCAGTGCTTGGGTGGGAGGAGACGCTTTCTTT	CASSAWVGGDAFF
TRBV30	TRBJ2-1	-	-	TGTGCCTGGAGTGTAGACGGACAGTCCTACAATGAGCAGTTCTTC	CAWSVDGQSYNEQFF
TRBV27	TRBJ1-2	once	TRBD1	TGTGCCAGCAGCACCGGGACAGGGATGGGACGCTACACCTTC	CASSTGTGMGRYTF
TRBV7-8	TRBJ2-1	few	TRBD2	TGTGCCAGCAGCTACTCCGGGGGGAACCGCTACAATGAGCAGTTCTTC	CASSYSGGNRYNEQFF
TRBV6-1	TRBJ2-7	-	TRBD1	TGTGCCAGCAGTGCATACAGGGGGTCATCCTACGAGCAGTACTTC	CASSAYRGSSYEQYF
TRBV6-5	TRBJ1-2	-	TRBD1	TGTGCCAGCAGTTACTCTTCGGGACAGGCGTTCGGCTACACCTTC	CASSYSSGQAFGYTF
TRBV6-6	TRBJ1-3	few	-	TGTGCCAGCAGCCCCGGGGGAAGCTCTGGAAACACCATATATTTT	CASSPGGSSGNTIYF
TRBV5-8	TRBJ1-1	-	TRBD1	TGTGCCAGCAGCTTTACGGGACAGGGGTTAACTGAAGCTTTCTTT	CASSFTGQGLTEAFF
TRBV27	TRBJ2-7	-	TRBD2	TGTGCCAGCAGCGAACTAGCGGGGGGCGCCTACGAGCAGTACTTC	CASSELAGGAYEQYF
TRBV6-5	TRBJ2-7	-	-	TGTGCCAGCAGTTCGGTCTACGAGCAGTACTTC	CASSSVYEQYF
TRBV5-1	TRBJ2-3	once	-	TGCGCCAGCGGAATGTCGGGGGGCACAGATACGCAGTATTTT	CASGMSGGTDTQYF
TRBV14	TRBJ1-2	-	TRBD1	TGTGCCAGCAGCGGACAGGGGAACTATGGCTACACCTTC	CASSGQGNYGYTF
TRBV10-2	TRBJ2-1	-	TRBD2	TGCGCCAGCAGTGGGGGGGGCGCTAGCGGGGCCTACAATGAGCAGTTCTTC	CASSGGGASGAYNEQFF
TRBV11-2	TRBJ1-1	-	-	TGTGCCAGCAGCGCCGGCGGGAACCGTGAAGCTTTCTTT	CASSAGGNREAFF
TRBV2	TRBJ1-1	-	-	TGTGCCAGTCGACTAGACGAAGCTTTCTTT	CASRLDEAFF
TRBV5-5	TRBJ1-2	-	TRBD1	TGTGCCAGCAGCTTTGGAGGGCAGGGGGCTAGGGGCTACACCTTC	CASSFGGQGARGYTF
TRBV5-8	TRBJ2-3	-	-	TGTGCCAGCAGCCCCTGGGGGCGCGGGGATACGCAGTATTTT	CASSPWGRGDTQYF